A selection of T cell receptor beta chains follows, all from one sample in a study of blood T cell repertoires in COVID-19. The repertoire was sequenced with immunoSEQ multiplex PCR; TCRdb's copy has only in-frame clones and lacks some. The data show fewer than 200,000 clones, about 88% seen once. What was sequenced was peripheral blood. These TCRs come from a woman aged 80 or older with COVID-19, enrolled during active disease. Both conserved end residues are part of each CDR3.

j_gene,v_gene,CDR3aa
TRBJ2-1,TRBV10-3,CAIRENQRGPNEQFF
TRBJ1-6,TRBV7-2,CASSSRTGKSSPLHF
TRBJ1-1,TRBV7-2,CASSFPPTGNTEAFF
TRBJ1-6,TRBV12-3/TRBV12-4,CASSLVQGSPLHF
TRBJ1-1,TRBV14,CASSPDRVRAFF
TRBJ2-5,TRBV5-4,CASSFGNQETQYF
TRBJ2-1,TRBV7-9,CASSLTAGGPDEQFF
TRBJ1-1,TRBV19,CASSIEGGTEAFF
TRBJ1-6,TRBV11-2,CASSLARQFLPLHF
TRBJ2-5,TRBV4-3,CASSQDHRGQRGETQYF
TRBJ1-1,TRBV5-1,CASSSGTAEAFF
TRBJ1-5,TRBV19,CASSIHRGGNQPQHF
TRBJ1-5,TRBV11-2,CASSLGIGQPQHF
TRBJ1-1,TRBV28,CASSLGGVSTEAFF
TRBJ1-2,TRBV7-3,CASSLKGQLYGYTF
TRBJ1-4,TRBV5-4,CASSLVSGGAGREKLFF
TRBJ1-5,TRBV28,CASTLSRGQPQHF
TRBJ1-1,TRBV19,CASSKGTGGMYTEAFF
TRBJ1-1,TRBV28,CASSLPTGGAWGDTEAFF
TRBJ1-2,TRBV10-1,CASSSSLRQPLQGYTF
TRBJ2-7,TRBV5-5,CASSLWQGGTYEQYF
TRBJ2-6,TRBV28,CASSIWTEISGANVLTF